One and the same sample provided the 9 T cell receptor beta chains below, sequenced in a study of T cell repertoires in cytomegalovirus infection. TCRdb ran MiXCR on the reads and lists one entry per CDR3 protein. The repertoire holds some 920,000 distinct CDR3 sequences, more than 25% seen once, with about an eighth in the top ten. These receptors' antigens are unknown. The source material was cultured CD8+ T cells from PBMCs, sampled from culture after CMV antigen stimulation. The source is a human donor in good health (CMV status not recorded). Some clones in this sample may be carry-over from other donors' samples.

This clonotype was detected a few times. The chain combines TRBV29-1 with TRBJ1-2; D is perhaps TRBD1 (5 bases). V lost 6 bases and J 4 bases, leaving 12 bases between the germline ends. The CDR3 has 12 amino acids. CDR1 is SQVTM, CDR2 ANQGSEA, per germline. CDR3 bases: TGCAGCGTGATAGACAGCCTCTATGGCTACACCTTC. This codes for CSVIDSLYGYTF.

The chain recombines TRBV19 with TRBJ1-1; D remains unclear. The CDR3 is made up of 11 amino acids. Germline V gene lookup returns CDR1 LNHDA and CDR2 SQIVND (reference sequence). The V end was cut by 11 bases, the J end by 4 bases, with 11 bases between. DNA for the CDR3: TGTGCCGTGGAAGGGTTCACTGAAGCTTTCTTT. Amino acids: CAVEGFTEAFF.

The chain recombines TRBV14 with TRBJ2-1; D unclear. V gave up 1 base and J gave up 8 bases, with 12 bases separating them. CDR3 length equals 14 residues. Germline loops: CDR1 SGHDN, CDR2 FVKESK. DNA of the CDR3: TGTGCCAGCAGCCAAGCGGTCTCCCGGCATGAGCAGTTCTTC. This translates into CASSQAVSRHEQFF.

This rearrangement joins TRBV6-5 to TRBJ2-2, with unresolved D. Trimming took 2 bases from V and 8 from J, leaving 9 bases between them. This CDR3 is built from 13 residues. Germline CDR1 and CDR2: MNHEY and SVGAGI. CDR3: CASSYHFTGELFF. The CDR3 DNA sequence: TGTGCCAGCAGTTACCACTTTACGGGGGAGCTGTTTTTT.

CDR3 sequence (DNA): TGCGCCAGCAGCCAAGATATAAGAAGGACAGGGCATCTACCCACTGAAGCTTTCTTT. Translating gives CASSQDIRRTGHLPTEAFF. This chain links TRBV4-1 with TRBJ1-1; 8 nucleotides agree with TRBD1. V lost 0 bases to trimming and J lost 4 bases; unmatched junction nucleotides: 16. Germline CDR1 reads MGHRA; CDR2 reads YSYEKL. The CDR3 contains 19 residues.

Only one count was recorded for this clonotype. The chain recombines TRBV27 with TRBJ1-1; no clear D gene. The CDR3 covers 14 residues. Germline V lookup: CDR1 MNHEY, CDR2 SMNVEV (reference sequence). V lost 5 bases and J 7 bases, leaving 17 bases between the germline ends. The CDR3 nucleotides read TGTGCCAGCAGTCTACGAACCTCGAAGGGTGAAGCTTTCTTT. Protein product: CASSLRTSKGEAFF.

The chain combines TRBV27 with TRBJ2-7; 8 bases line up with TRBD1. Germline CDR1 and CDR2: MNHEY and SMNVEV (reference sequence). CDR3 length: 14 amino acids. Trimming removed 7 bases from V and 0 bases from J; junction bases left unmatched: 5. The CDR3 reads CASTGGQDSYEQYF. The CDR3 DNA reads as TGTGCCAGCACCGGGGGACAGGACTCCTACGAGCAGTACTTC.

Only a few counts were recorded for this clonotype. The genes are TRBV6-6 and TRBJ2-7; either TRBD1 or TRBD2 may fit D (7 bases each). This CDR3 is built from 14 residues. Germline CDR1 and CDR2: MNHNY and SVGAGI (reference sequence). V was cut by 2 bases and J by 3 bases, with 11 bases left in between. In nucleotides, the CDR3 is TGTGCCAGCAGTTACGGGGGGGACAGCTACGAGCAGTACGTC. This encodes CASSYGGDSYEQYV.

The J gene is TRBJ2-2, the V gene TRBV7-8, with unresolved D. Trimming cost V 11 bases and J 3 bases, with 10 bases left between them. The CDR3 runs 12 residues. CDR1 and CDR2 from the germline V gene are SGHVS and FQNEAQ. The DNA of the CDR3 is TGTGCCGAAAGAGGTTACACCGGGGAGCTGTTTTTT. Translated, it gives CAERGYTGELFF.